These T cell receptor beta chains were read from a single sample in a study of shared T cell receptors in the human thymus. The method was immunoSEQ multiplex PCR; TCRdb's version includes in-frame clones alone and lacks a portion of them. Of fewer than 700,000 clones in the sample, roughly 90% are singletons; the top ten hold approximately 0.011%. These data were also filed under a second study, of human thymus T cells.

The source material was thymocytes. These receptors were obtained from a boy younger than two with a congenital heart defect. Each CDR3 is given with its conserved first and last residue. The D gene is left open where the match is weak. Not all rows give a size; the values are once, few, many and, for expanded clones, a class.

clone size	V gene	J gene	D gene	CDR3 DNA	CDR3 protein
-	TRBV5-4	TRBJ2-5	-	TGTGCCAGCAGCCCAAGGGCTAGCTCATGGGAGACCCAGTACTTC	CASSPRASSWETQYF
-	TRBV4-1	TRBJ2-3	TRBD1	TGCGCCAGCAGCCAGGGTCCCCCGGGACAGGGATTAAATACGCAGTATTTT	CASSQGPPGQGLNTQYF
-	TRBV29-1	TRBJ1-4	TRBD1	TGCAGCGTCGGACAGGGGACAACTAATGAAAAACTGTTTTTT	CSVGQGTTNEKLFF
once	TRBV11-2	TRBJ1-3	-	TGTGCCAGCAGCCCCAGAGGAAACACCATATATTTT	CASSPRGNTIYF
-	TRBV27	TRBJ2-7	-	TGTGCCAGCAGCTCAGGGGGGATGGATTCCTACGAGCAGTACTTC	CASSSGGMDSYEQYF
-	TRBV5-1	TRBJ2-5	-	TGCGCCAGCAGCCCCTACCCAGGGAACCAAGAGACCCAGTACTTC	CASSPYPGNQETQYF
once	TRBV6-1	TRBJ2-7	TRBD2	TGTGCCAGCAGGGGGACTAGCGGGAGGTTCTACGAGCAGTACTTC	CASRGTSGRFYEQYF
-	TRBV18	TRBJ2-7	-	TGTGCCAGCTCACCACGGTCGACCCAGGAGGGGAGAAGGTACGAGCAGTACTTC	CASSPRSTQEGRRYEQYF
-	TRBV25-1	TRBJ2-7	-	TGTGCCAGCAGGGGGGCTGAGCAGTACTTC	CASRGAEQYF
-	TRBV7-2	TRBJ1-2	-	TGTGCCAGCAGCTCCCCTGGGCCCCGCTATGGCTACACCTTC	CASSSPGPRYGYTF
-	TRBV27	TRBJ1-2	TRBD1	TGTGCCAGCAGTTTTGGGACAGGCCCCCTAGAGGGCTACACCTTC	CASSFGTGPLEGYTF
few	TRBV27	TRBJ2-2	-	TGTGCCAGCAGTCCCAGCCCCTACAGTTTCGGGGAGCTGTTTTTT	CASSPSPYSFGELFF
-	TRBV7-9	TRBJ2-3	TRBD2	TGTGCCAGCAGCCGGGGGACTAGTTGGAAATCTTCAGATACGCAGTATTTT	CASSRGTSWKSSDTQYF
few	TRBV4-3	TRBJ2-3	TRBD2	TGCGCCAGCAGCCAAGATCGGGGAGGGACAGATACGCAGTATTTT	CASSQDRGGTDTQYF
-	TRBV27	TRBJ2-3	TRBD2	TGTGCCAGCGGCCTCGTGGGACTAGCGGAGACAGATACGCAGTATTTT	CASGLVGLAETDTQYF
-	TRBV7-2	TRBJ1-4	TRBD1	TGTGCCAGCAGCCGGGACAGACAGGAGGAAAAACTGTTTTTT	CASSRDRQEEKLFF
-	TRBV15	TRBJ2-7	TRBD2	TGTGCCATCAGCAGAGATATCCGGGAGGGTGGGGAGCAGTACTTC	CAISRDIREGGEQYF
-	TRBV11-2	TRBJ1-2	-	TGTGCCAGCAGCTCTTCTAATCCCGGGGGCTACACCTTC	CASSSSNPGGYTF
once	TRBV27	TRBJ1-5	-	TGTGCCAGCTGGGACACCCCCAATCAGCCCCAGCATTTT	CASWDTPNQPQHF
once	TRBV27	TRBJ1-1	TRBD1	TGTGCCAGCAGTTCCCGGGACAGGACAAACACTGAAGCTTTCTTT	CASSSRDRTNTEAFF
-	TRBV5-6	TRBJ2-1	-	TGTGCCAGCAGCTTGCTGAGACTAGCCTACAATGAGCAGTTCTTC	CASSLLRLAYNEQFF
-	TRBV10-1	TRBJ2-2	-	TGCGCCAGCAGTGAGTCGAAAAGGAGCAGGGCGAACACCGGGGAGCTGTTTTTT	CASSESKRSRANTGELFF
-	TRBV11-2	TRBJ2-7	-	TGTGCCAGCAGCTTAGCTTACGGGGAGCAGTACTTC	CASSLAYGEQYF
once	TRBV9	TRBJ2-1	-	TGTGCCAGCAGCACCCGGAGGGATGAGCAGTTCTTC	CASSTRRDEQFF
-	TRBV12-2	TRBJ2-7	-	TGTGCAAGTCGTCGGGACAGGGGGCAGTCCTACGAGCAGTACTTC	CASRRDRGQSYEQYF
-	TRBV9	TRBJ2-1	-	TGTGCCAGCAGCGTAGAGGGTGCCCAGCGGCCATACAATGAGCAGTTCTTC	CASSVEGAQRPYNEQFF
-	TRBV4-1	TRBJ1-4	-	TGCGCCAGCAGCGGGAGTGAAAAACTGTTTTTT	CASSGSEKLFF
-	TRBV27	TRBJ2-6	-	TGTGCCAGCAGTTTGATAGCGGCCCGCTCTGGGGCCAACGTCCTGACTTTC	CASSLIAARSGANVLTF
-	TRBV18	TRBJ1-1	-	TGTGCCAGCTCACCAATTTCCGATTTACAGATGAACACTGAAGCTTTCTTT	CASSPISDLQMNTEAFF
-	TRBV5-4	TRBJ2-1	-	TGTGCCAGCAGCCGGGAGATAAACAATGAGCAGTTCTTC	CASSREINNEQFF
-	TRBV7-8	TRBJ2-7	-	TGTGCCAGCAGCTTAGGGGAATTACAGGGATTTGTTTACGAGCAGTACTTC	CASSLGELQGFVYEQYF
-	TRBV18	TRBJ1-3	TRBD1	TGTGCCAGCTCACCAGCAGACAGGGTCGTCGGTGGAAACACCATATATTTT	CASSPADRVVGGNTIYF
-	TRBV9	TRBJ2-3	-	TGTGCCAGCAGCGCTGGGCCAGATACGCAGTATTTT	CASSAGPDTQYF
-	TRBV19	TRBJ1-2	TRBD1	TGTGCCAGTGGACAGGGACCAATCTATGGCTACACCTTC	CASGQGPIYGYTF
-	TRBV2	TRBJ1-2	TRBD1	TGTGCCAGCAGTGAACAGGGGGCGTCGGTCTATGGCTACACCTTC	CASSEQGASVYGYTF
-	TRBV4-2	TRBJ1-2	-	TGTGCCAGCAGCCAGGGGGACATCGGCCCCTATGGCTACACCTTC	CASSQGDIGPYGYTF
-	TRBV7-8	TRBJ2-3	-	TGTGCCAGCAGCTTAGCGCGAGGTCCAGGGGTCGATACGCAGTATTTT	CASSLARGPGVDTQYF
-	TRBV28	TRBJ2-7	TRBD1	TGTGCCAGCAGGCCTTTCCGGGACAGGGGGTCCTACGAGCAGTACTTC	CASRPFRDRGSYEQYF
-	TRBV29-1	TRBJ2-7	-	TGCAGCGTTGTGACTGATACCTACGAGCAGTACTTC	CSVVTDTYEQYF
few	TRBV7-8	TRBJ2-2	TRBD2	TGTGCCAGCAGCTTATGTTCACTAGCGAGCACCGGGGAGCTGTTTTTT	CASSLCSLASTGELFF
-	TRBV14	TRBJ2-5	-	TGTGCCAGCAGCCAGACTCGAGGGGGGGAATTCCAAGAGACCCAGTACTTC	CASSQTRGGEFQETQYF
-	TRBV27	TRBJ2-7	TRBD1	TGTGCCAGCAGTCGGGACAGTCCCTACGAGCAGTACTTC	CASSRDSPYEQYF
-	TRBV7-7	TRBJ1-1	-	TGTGCTAGCAGCCCCATAGTGGACACTGAAGCTTTCTTT	CASSPIVDTEAFF
-	TRBV7-3	TRBJ2-2	TRBD2	TGTGCCAGCAGTAGCGGGAGGAATCACGGGGAGCTGTTTTTT	CASSSGRNHGELFF
-	TRBV6-1	TRBJ1-5	-	TGTGCCGGGAATCAGGGTTATGGCAATCAGCCCCAGCATTTT	CAGNQGYGNQPQHF
-	TRBV9	TRBJ2-1	-	TGTGCCAGCAGCCCAGCGGGGGACAGCAACTACAATGAGCAGTTCTTC	CASSPAGDSNYNEQFF
-	TRBV13	TRBJ2-3	TRBD2	TGTGCCAGCACCCGGGGGGTCGGGTCTGCAGATACGCAGTATTTT	CASTRGVGSADTQYF